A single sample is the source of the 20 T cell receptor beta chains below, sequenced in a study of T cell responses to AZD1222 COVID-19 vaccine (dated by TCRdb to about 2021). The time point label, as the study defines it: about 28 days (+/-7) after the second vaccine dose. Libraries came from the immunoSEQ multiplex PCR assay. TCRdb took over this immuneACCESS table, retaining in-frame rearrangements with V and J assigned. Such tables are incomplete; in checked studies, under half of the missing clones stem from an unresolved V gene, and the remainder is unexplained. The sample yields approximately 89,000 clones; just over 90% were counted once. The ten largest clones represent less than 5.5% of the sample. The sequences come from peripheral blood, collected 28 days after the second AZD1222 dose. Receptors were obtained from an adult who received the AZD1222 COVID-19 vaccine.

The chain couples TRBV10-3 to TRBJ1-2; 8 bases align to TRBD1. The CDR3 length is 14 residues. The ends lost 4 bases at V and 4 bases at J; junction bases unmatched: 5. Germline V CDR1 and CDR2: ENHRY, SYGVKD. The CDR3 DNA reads TGTGCCATCAGTGCCGGGACAGGTATCTATGGCTACACCTTC. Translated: CAISAGTGIYGYTF.

The CDR3 bases are TGTGCCACCAGCAGAGATTCCCTTTGGAGGCTGAATCGGACTGAAGCTTTCTTT. It yields the protein CATSRDSLWRLNRTEAFF. The chain employs TRBV15 and TRBJ1-1; D is unclear. CDR3 size: 18 residues. Trimming cost V 0 bases and J 5 bases, with 22 bases left between them. Looked up from germline, CDR1 is LNHNV and CDR2 is YYDKDF (reference sequence).

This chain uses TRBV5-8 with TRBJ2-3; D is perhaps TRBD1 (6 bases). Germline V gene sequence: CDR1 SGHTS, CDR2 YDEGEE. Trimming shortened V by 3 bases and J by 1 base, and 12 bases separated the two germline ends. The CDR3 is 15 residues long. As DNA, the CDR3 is TGTGCCAGCAGCTGGGGTGCAGGGGGCACAGATACGCAGTATTTT. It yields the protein CASSWGAGGTDTQYF.

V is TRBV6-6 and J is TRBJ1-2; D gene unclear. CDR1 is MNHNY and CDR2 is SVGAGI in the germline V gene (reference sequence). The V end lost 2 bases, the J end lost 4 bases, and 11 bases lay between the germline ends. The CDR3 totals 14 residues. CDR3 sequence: CASSYLEVIYGYTF. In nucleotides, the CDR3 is TGTGCCAGCAGTTACCTAGAGGTTATCTATGGCTACACCTTC.

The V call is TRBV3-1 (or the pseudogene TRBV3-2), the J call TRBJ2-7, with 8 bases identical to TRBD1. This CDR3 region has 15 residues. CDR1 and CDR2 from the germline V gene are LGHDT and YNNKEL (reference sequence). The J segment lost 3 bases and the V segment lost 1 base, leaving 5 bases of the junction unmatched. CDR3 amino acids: CASSQVPGGRYEQYF. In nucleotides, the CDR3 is TGTGCCAGCAGCCAAGTTCCAGGGGGCCGCTACGAGCAGTACTTC.

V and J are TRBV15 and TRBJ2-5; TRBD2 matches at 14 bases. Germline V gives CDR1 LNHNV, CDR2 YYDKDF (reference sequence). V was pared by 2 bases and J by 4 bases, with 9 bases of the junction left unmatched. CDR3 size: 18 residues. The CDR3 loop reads CATSRSTSGGASRETQYF. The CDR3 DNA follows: TGTGCCACCAGCAGATCGACTAGCGGGGGGGCGAGTAGAGAGACCCAGTACTTC.

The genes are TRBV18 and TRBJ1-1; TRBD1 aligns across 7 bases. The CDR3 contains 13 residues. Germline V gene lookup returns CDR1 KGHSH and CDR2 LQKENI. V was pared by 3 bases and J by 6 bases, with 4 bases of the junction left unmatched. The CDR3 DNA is TGTGCCAGCTCACCGACAGGGAGCGCTGAAGCTTTCTTT. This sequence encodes CASSPTGSAEAFF.

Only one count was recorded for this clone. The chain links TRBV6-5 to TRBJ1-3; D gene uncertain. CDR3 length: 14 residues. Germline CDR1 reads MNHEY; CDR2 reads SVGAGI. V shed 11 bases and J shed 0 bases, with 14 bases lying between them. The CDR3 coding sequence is TGTGCCTCCCGTCCCCGGACCTCTGGAAACACCATATATTTT. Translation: CASRPRTSGNTIYF.

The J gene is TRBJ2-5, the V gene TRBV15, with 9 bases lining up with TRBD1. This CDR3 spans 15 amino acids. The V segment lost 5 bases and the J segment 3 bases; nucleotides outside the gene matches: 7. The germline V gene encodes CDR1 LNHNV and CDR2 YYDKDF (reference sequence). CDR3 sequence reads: CATSSPTGGKETQYF. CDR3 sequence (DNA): TGTGCCACCAGCTCACCGACAGGGGGAAAAGAGACCCAGTACTTC.

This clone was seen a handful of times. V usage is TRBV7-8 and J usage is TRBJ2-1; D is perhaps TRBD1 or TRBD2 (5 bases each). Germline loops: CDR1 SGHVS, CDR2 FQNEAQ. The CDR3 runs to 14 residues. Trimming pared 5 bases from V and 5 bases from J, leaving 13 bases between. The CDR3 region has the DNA TGTGCCAGCAGCCCCGGGACGCTTAACAATGAGCAGTTCTTC. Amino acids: CASSPGTLNNEQFF.

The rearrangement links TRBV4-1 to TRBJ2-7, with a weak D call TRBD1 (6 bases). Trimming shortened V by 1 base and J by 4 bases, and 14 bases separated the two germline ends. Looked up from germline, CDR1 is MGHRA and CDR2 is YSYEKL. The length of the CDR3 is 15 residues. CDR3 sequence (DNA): TGCGCCAGCAGCCAAGTAGGGGGTCCTGCTTACGAGCAGTACTTC. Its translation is CASSQVGGPAYEQYF.

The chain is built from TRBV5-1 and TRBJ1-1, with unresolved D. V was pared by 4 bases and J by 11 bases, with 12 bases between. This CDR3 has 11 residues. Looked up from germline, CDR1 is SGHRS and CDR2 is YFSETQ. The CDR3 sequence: CASSDHRGAFF. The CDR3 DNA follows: TGCGCCAGCAGCGACCACAGAGGGGCTTTCTTT.

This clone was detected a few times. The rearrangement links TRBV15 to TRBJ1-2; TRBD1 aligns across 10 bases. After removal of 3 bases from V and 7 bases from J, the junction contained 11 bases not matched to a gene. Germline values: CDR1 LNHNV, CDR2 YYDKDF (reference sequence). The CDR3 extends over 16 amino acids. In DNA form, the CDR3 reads TGTGCCACCAGCAGGTTGTGGGGACAGGGGATGGGTGGCTACACCTTC. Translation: CATSRLWGQGMGGYTF.

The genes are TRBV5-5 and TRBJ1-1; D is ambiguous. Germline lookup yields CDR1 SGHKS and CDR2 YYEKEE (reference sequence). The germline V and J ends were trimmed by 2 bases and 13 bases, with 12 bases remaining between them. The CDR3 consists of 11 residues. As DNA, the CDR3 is TGTGCCAGCAGCTTCCCGGGAGGTGGTTTCTTT. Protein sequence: CASSFPGGGFF.

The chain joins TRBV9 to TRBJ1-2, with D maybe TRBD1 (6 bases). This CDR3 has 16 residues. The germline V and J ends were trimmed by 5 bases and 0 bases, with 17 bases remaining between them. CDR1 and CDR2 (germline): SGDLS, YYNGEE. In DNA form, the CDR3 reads TGTGCCAGCAGTGGGGGAGGGGGACGGTCTAACTATGGCTACACCTTC. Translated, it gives CASSGGGGRSNYGYTF. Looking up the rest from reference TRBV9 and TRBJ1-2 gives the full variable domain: DSGVTQTPKHLITATGQRVTLRCSPRSGDLSVYWYQQSLDQGLQFLIQYYNGEERAKGNILERFSAQQFPDLHSELNLSSLELGDSALYFCASSGGGGRSNYGYTFGSGTRLTVV.

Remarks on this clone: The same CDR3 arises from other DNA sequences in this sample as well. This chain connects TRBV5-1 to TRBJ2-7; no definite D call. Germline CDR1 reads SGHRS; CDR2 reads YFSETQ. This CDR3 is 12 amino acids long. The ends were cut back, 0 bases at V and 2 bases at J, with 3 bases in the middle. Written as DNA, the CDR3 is TGCGCCAGCAGCTTGGGGACCTACGAGCAGTACTTC. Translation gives CASSLGTYEQYF.

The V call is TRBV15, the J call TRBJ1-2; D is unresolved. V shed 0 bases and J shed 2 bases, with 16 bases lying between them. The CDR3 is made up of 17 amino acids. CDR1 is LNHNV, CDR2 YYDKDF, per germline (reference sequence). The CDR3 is CATSREPQRETNYGYTF. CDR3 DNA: TGTGCCACCAGCAGAGAGCCCCAGAGGGAGACGAACTATGGCTACACCTTC.

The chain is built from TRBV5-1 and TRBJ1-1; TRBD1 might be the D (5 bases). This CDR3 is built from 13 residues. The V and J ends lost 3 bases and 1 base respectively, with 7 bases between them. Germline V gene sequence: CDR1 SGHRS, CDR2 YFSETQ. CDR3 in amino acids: CASSWGRNTEAFF. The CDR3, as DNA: TGCGCCAGCAGCTGGGGCCGGAACACTGAAGCTTTCTTT.

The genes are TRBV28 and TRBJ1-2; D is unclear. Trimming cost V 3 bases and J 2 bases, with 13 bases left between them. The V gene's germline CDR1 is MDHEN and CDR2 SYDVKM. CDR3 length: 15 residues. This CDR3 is CASSLVGPGNYGYTF. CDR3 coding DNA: TGTGCCAGCAGTTTGGTCGGGCCCGGAAACTATGGCTACACCTTC.

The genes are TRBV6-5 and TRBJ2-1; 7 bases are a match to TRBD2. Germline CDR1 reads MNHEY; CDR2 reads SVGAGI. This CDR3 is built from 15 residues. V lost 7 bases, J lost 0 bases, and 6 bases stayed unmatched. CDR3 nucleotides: TGTGCCAGCACCTTCCAGCGGGGCTCCTACAATGAGCAGTTCTTC. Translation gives CASTFQRGSYNEQFF.